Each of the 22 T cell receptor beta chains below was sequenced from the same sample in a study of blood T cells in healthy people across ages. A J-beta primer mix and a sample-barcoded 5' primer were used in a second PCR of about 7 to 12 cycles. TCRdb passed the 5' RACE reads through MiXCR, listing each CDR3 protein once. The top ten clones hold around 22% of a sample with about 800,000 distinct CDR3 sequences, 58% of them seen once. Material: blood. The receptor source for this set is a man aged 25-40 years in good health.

CDR3 protein: CAWSVPSTDTQYF. The CDR3 DNA is TGTGCCTGGAGTGTCCCCAGCACAGATACGCAGTATTTT. This chain joins TRBV30 and TRBJ2-3; no clear D. The germline V gene encodes CDR1 GTSNPN and CDR2 SVGIG (reference sequence). CDR3 size: 13 residues. The V end was cut by 0 bases, the J end by 0 bases, with 4 bases between. The variable domain in full, with the rest retrieved from reference TRBV30 and TRBJ2-3, is SQTIHQWPATLVQPVGSPLSLECTVEGTSNPNLYWYRQAAGRGLQLLFYSVGIGQISSEVPQNLSASRPQDRQFILSSKKLLLSDSGFYLCAWSVPSTDTQYFGPGTRLTVL.

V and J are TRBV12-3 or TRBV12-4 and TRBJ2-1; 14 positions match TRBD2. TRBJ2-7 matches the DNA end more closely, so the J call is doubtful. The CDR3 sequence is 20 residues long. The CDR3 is CASSARDHRTSGRPLDEQYF. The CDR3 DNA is TGTGCCAGCAGTGCGCGGGACCACCGGACTAGCGGGAGGCCTTTAGACGAGCAGTACTTC.

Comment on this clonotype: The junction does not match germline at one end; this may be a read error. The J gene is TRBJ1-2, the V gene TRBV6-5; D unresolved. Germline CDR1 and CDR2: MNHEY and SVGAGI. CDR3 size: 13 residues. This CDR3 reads CASSDSRGYGYTF. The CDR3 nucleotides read TGTGCCAGCAGTGACTCTCGGGGTTATGGCTACACCTTC.

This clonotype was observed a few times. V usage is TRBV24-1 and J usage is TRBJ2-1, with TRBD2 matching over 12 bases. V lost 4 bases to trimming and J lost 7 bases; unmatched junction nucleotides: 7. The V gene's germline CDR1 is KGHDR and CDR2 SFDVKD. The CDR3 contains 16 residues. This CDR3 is CATSDPSSGRENEQFF. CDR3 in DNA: TGTGCCACCAGTGACCCATCTAGCGGGAGGGAGAATGAGCAGTTCTTC.

The CDR3 reads CSVELGLAGTGEQYF. Here the CDR3 DNA reads TGCAGCGTTGAACTAGGACTAGCGGGGACTGGGGAGCAGTACTTC. V is TRBV29-1 and J is TRBJ2-7, with TRBD2 identical over 12 bases. The V and J ends lost 2 bases and 7 bases, in that order; junction bases with no gene match: 9. The CDR3 is made up of 15 amino acids. The germline gives CDR1 SQVTM, CDR2 ANQGSEA.

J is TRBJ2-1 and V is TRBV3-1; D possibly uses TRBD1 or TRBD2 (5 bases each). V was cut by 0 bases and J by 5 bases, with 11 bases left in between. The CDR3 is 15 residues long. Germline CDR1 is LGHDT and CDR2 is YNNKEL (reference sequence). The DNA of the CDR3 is TGTGCCAGCAGCCAAGATTTGGGACCACACAATGAGCAGTTCTTC. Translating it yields CASSQDLGPHNEQFF.

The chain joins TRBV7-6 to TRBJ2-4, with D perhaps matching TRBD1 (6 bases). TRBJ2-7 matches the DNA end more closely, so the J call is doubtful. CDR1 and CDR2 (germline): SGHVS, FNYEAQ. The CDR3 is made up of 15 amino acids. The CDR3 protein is CASSLGQGSTYEQYF. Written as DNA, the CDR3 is TGTGCCAGCAGCTTAGGGCAGGGGTCGACCTACGAGCAGTACTTC.

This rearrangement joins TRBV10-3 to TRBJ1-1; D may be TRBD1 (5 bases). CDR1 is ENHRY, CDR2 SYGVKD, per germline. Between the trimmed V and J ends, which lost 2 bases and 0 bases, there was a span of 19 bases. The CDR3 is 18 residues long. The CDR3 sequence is CAISELPGRRIMNTEAFF. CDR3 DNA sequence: TGTGCCATCAGTGAGCTTCCAGGGAGGCGAATAATGAACACTGAAGCTTTCTTT.

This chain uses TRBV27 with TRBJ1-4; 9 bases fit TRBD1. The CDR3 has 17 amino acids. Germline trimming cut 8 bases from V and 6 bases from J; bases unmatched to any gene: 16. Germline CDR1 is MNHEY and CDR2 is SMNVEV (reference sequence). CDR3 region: CASHFTNPGQGDEKLFF. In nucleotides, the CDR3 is TGTGCCAGCCATTTCACCAACCCGGGACAGGGCGATGAAAAACTGTTTTTT.

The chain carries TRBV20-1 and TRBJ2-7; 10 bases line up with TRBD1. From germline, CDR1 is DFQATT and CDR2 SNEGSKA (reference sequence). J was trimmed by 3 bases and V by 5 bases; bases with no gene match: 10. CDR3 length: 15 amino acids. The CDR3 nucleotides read TGCAGTGCTTTACACCGGGACAGGGGCCTCTACGAGCAGTACTTC. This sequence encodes CSALHRDRGLYEQYF.

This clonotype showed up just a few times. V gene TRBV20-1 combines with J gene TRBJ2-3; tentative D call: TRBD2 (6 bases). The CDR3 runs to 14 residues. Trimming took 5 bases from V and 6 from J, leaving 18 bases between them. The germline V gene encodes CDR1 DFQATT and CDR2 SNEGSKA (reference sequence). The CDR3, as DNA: TGCAGTGCTCCCCCGGGGGATCGGTTGGATACGCAGTATTTT. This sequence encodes CSAPPGDRLDTQYF.

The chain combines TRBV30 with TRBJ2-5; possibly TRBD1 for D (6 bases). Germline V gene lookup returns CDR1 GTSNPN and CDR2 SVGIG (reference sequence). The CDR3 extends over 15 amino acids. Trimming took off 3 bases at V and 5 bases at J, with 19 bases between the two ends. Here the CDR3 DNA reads TGTGCCTGGAGCACGGACAGTAGGAGCTTGGAGACCCAGTACTTC. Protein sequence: CAWSTDSRSLETQYF.

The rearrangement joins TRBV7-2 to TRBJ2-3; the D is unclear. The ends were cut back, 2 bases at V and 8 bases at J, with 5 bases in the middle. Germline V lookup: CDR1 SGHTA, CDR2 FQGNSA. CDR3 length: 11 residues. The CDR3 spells CASSLRVTQYF. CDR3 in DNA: TGTGCCAGCAGCTTACGGGTTACGCAGTATTTT.

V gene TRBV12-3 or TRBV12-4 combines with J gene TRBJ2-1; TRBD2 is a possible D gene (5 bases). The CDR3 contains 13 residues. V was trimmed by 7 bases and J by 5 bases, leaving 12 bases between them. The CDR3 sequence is CASIYRGNNEQFF. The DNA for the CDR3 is TGTGCCAGCATCTATCGGGGTAACAATGAGCAGTTCTTC.

The CDR3 region has the DNA TGCAGCGTTGCCCCGGACCTAAACTACAATGAGCAGTTCTTC. Its translation: CSVAPDLNYNEQFF. V and J are TRBV29-1 and TRBJ2-1, with unresolved D. CDR3 length equals 14 residues. Looked up from germline, CDR1 is SQVTM and CDR2 is ANQGSEA. V was trimmed by 4 bases and J by 3 bases, leaving 13 bases between them.

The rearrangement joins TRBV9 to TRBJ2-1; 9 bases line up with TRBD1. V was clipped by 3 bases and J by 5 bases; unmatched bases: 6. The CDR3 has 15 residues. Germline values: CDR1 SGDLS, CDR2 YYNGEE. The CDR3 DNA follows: TGTGCCAGCAGCGCCCAGGGACAGGGACACAATGAGCAGTTCTTC. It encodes CASSAQGQGHNEQFF.

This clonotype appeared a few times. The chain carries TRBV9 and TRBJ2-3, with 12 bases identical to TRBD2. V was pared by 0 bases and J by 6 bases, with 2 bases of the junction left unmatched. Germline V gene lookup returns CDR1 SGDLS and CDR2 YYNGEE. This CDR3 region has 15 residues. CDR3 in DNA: TGTGCCAGCAGCGTAGGGACTAGCGGGACGGATACGCAGTATTTT. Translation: CASSVGTSGTDTQYF.

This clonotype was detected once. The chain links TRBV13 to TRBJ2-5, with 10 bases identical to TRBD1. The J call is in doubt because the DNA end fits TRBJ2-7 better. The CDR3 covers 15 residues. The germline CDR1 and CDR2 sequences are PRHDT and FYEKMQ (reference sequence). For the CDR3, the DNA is TGTGCCAGCAGCTCGCACGGGACAGGGGCCTACGAGCAGTACTTC. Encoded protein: CASSSHGTGAYEQYF.

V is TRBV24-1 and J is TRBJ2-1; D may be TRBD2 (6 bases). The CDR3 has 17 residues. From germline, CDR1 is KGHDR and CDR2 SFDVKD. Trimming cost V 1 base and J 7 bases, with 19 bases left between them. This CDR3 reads CATSDFGGWGSRNEQFF. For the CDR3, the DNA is TGTGCCACCAGTGATTTCGGGGGTTGGGGATCGAGGAATGAGCAGTTCTTC.

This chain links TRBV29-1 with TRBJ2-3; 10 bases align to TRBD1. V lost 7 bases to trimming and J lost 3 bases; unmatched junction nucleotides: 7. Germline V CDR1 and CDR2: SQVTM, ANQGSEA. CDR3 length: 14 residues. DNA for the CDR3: TGCAGCGGTGGGACAGGGGATATTACAGATACGCAGTATTTT. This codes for CSGGTGDITDTQYF.

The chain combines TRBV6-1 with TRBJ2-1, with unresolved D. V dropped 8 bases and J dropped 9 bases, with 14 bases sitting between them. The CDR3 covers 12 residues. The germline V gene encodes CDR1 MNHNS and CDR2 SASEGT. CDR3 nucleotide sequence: TGTGCCAGCGGTATTAGCATAGGTGAGCAGTTCTTC. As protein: CASGISIGEQFF.

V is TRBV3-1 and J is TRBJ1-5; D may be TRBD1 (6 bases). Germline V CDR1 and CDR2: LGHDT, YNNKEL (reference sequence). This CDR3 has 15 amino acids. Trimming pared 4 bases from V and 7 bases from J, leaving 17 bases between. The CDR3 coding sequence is TGTGCCAGCAGCCGGGGTGGGGGGCCGGTCCAGCCCCAGCATTTT. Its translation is CASSRGGGPVQPQHF.